This T cell receptor (beta chain) was captured in a study of cytomegalovirus exposure and HLA in healthy donors. General observations from the study: Being indistinguishable, some V segments were excluded, TRBV6-2 and TRBV6-3 among them. Reportedly, fewer N-insertions than the roughly 700-donor mean appeared in an Asian-associated ancestry cluster in a later analysis.

The PCR made use of 60 Vbeta and 13 Jbeta primers. Data came from immunoSEQ multiplex PCR; TCRdb stores just in-frame clones and leaves some out. The repertoire holds 170,000 or so clones, with roughly 80% as singletons. The CDR3 extends over 13 amino acids. V dropped 5 bases and J dropped 2 bases, with 12 bases sitting between them. In germline, CDR1 is SQVTM, CDR2 ANQGSEA. With regard to this clone: Antigen specificity is unknown.

The receptor was isolated from a man between 18 and 35 years old in good health and CMV-seronegative. Input material: PBMCs. The chain carries TRBV29-1 and TRBJ1-2, with D unclear. The CDR3 loop reads CSVLPQVNYGYTF. Written as DNA, the CDR3 is TGCAGCGTTCTCCCCCAGGTCAACTATGGCTACACCTTC. The full variable domain, completed using reference TRBV29-1 and TRBJ1-2, is SAVISQKPSRDICQRGTSLTIQCQVDSQVTMMFWYRQQPGQSLTLIATANQGSEATYESGFVIDKFPISRPNLTFSTLTVSNMSPEDSSIYLCSVLPQVNYGYTFGSGTRLTVV.